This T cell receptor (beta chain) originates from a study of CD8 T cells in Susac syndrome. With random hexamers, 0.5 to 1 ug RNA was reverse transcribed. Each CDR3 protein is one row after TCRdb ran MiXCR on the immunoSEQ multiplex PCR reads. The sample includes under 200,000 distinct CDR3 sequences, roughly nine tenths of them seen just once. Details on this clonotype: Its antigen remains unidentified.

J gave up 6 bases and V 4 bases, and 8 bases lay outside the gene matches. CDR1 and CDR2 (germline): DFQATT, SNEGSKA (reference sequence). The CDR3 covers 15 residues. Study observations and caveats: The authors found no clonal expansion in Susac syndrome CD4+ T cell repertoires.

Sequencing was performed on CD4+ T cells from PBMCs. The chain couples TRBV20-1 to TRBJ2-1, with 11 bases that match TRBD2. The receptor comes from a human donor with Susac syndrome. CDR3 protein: CSAKMGLAALNEQFF. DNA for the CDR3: TGCAGTGCTAAGATGGGACTAGCGGCACTCAATGAGCAGTTCTTC.